These T cell receptor beta chains were read from a single sample in a study of cytomegalovirus exposure and HLA in healthy donors. TCRdb's copy holds only in-frame clones and misses some; the assay was immunoSEQ multiplex PCR. This table holds more than 90,000 clones, roughly 68% found once. The material sequenced was PBMCs. The source of these receptors is a woman between 25 and 40 years old in good health and CMV-seronegative. Both conserved end residues are part of each CDR3. D genes are given only for firm matches.

J gene | D gene | V gene | CDR3 protein
TRBJ2-7 | . | TRBV27 | CASSYRAGTFGEQYF
TRBJ2-6 | TRBD1 | TRBV28 | CASGTVFPGANVLTF
TRBJ1-1 | . | TRBV28 | CASSLSGSTEAFF
TRBJ2-7 | . | TRBV18 | CASSPQGHYEQYF
TRBJ2-7 | TRBD2 | TRBV5-5 | CASSLVLTSGSFYEQYF
TRBJ1-2 | . | TRBV7-2 | CASNNRVGYTF
TRBJ2-1 | TRBD2 | TRBV5-1 | CASSSISGAYNEQFF
TRBJ1-6 | . | TRBV5-6 | CASSFAGLGENSPLHF
TRBJ1-2 | . | TRBV5-1 | CASSSAGLGYGYTF
TRBJ1-5 | . | TRBV6-6 | CASTAGHSNQPQHF
TRBJ1-2 | . | TRBV23-1 | CASSQSSGGYTF
TRBJ1-1 | TRBD1 | TRBV28 | CASRLSSPGTATAFF
TRBJ1-1 | . | TRBV30 | CAWSIRTTEAFF
TRBJ2-1 | . | TRBV5-1 | CASSLSPQGSYNEQFF
TRBJ2-1 | TRBD2 | TRBV28 | CASGTSGFSEQFF
TRBJ2-3 | . | TRBV7-9 | CASSLGLVMSVTSTDTQYF
TRBJ2-7 | . | TRBV30 | CAWSVPQQYEQYF
TRBJ1-5 | TRBD1 | TRBV5-8 | CASSPGTASGTYQPQHF
TRBJ2-5 | . | TRBV10-1 | CASSEHREETQYF
TRBJ1-2 | . | TRBV11-1 | CASSLARGEADTNYGYTF
TRBJ1-4 | . | TRBV9 | CASSVGGREGEKLFF
TRBJ2-5 | TRBD1 | TRBV28 | CASSPHHTGGTETQYF
TRBJ1-2 | . | TRBV30 | CAWSVRGTMSYGYTF
TRBJ2-3 | . | TRBV30 | CAWSSGSRTDTQYF
TRBJ2-5 | TRBD2 | TRBV7-8 | CASSLGGLAGRETQYF
TRBJ1-2 | TRBD1 | TRBV19 | CASSPRTGSYGYTF
TRBJ2-7 | TRBD2 | TRBV7-2 | CASSLRSGSYEQYF
TRBJ1-3 | . | TRBV28 | CASVGGNTIYF
TRBJ2-3 | TRBD2 | TRBV5-1 | CASIKGAGGADTQYF
TRBJ2-5 | . | TRBV4-3 | CASSQNLRGQETQYF
TRBJ2-5 | . | TRBV27 | CASSPRWGVGETQYF
TRBJ2-5 | TRBD2 | TRBV27 | CASSPTSGTYQETQYF